Shown below are 21 T cell receptor beta chains from a single sample sequenced in a study of OX40 agonist ivuxolimab in advanced cancers. The repertoire was sequenced with immunoSEQ multiplex PCR; TCRdb's copy has only in-frame clones and lacks some. The repertoire holds about 48,000 clones, with around 90% as singletons. This specimen was CD4+ or CD8+ T cells sorted from blood, taken in a trial of the OX40 agonist ivuxolimab. These receptors originate from an adult with an advanced solid tumor such as melanoma, head and neck, liver or kidney cancer.

The V call is TRBV28, the J call TRBJ2-3; a weak D match, TRBD2 (6 bases). Trimming pared 8 bases from V and 6 bases from J, leaving 21 bases between. The CDR3 totals 15 residues. The V gene's germline CDR1 is MDHEN and CDR2 SYDVKM. The CDR3 DNA reads as TGTGCCAGCCGTCCCGCGCAGGGCCGGGGGGATACGCAGTATTTT. Translating gives CASRPAQGRGDTQYF.

The CDR3, as DNA: TGTGCCAGCAGCTACATAGCGGGAGTCTCGAATGAGCAGTTCTTC. Protein sequence: CASSYIAGVSNEQFF. This chain links TRBV7-2 with TRBJ2-1, with 9 bases fitting TRBD2. This CDR3 region has 15 residues. The trim removed 4 bases at V and 7 bases at J, leaving 8 bases unmatched. Germline V gives CDR1 SGHTA, CDR2 FQGNSA.

The chain links TRBV4-1 to TRBJ2-1; 10 bases agree with TRBD2. Germline values: CDR1 MGHRA, CDR2 YSYEKL. The CDR3 runs to 17 residues. The trim removed 0 bases at V and 3 bases at J, leaving 5 bases unmatched. CDR3 bases: TGCGCCAGCAGCCAAGATCCCGGACTAGCGGACTACAATGAGCAGTTCTTC. Its protein product is CASSQDPGLADYNEQFF.

In DNA, the CDR3 is TGTGCCAGCAGTGAATGGGACAGAGCCTACGAGCAGTACGTC. It encodes CASSEWDRAYEQYV. The chain has TRBV2 and TRBJ2-7, with 7 bases fitting TRBD1. This CDR3 has 14 amino acids. The germline gives CDR1 SNHLY, CDR2 FYNNEI. Germline trimming cut 2 bases from V and 2 bases from J; bases unmatched to any gene: 3.

This chain joins TRBV6-1 and TRBJ1-1; D possibly corresponds to TRBD1 (6 bases). The ends were cut back, 6 bases at V and 7 bases at J, with 15 bases in the middle. Germline V gene sequence: CDR1 MNHNS, CDR2 SASEGT. The CDR3 covers 13 residues. CDR3 bases: TGTGCCAGCAGAGCTACGGGGACACTTGAAGCTTTCTTT. This encodes CASRATGTLEAFF.

The V call is TRBV10-3, the J call TRBJ1-1; D might be TRBD1 (6 bases). This CDR3 spans 16 amino acids. The V and J ends lost 10 bases and 4 bases respectively, with 25 bases between them. CDR1 is ENHRY and CDR2 is SYGVKD in the germline V gene. This chain's CDR3 is CATQGGVRQGLTEAFF. CDR3 nucleotide sequence: TGTGCCACCCAAGGCGGGGTAAGGCAGGGGCTCACTGAAGCTTTCTTT.

The rearrangement joins TRBV19 to TRBJ2-1; D may be TRBD1 or TRBD2 (5 bases each). The CDR3 spans 13 residues. Germline V gene sequence: CDR1 LNHDA, CDR2 SQIVND (reference sequence). The V and J ends lost 5 bases and 3 bases respectively, with 8 bases between them. The chain's CDR3 is CASSWDGYNEQFF. CDR3 coding DNA: TGTGCCAGTAGTTGGGACGGCTACAATGAGCAGTTCTTC. Using reference TRBV19 and TRBJ2-1 for the parts outside the CDR3, the full variable domain is DGGITQSPKYLFRKEGQNVTLSCEQNLNHDAMYWYRQDPGQGLRLIYYSQIVNDFQKGDIAEGYSVSREKKESFPLTVTSAQKNPTAFYLCASSWDGYNEQFFGPGTRLTVL.

The chain employs TRBV7-9 and TRBJ2-1, with D unclear. The germline CDR1 and CDR2 sequences are SEHNR and FQNEAQ (reference sequence). V was shortened by 5 bases and J by 8 bases, with 16 bases between the two germline ends. The CDR3 is made up of 14 amino acids. CDR3 sequence reads: CASSPSGGNDEQFF. The DNA for the CDR3 is TGTGCCAGCAGCCCCTCGGGTGGAAACGATGAGCAGTTCTTC. The full variable domain, rest sourced from reference TRBV7-9 and TRBJ2-1, is DTGVSQNPRHKITKRGQNVTFRCDPISEHNRLYWYRQTLGQGPEFLTYFQNEAQLEKSRLLSDRFSAERPKGSFSTLEIQRTEQGDSAMYLCASSPSGGNDEQFFGPGTRLTVL.

The chain is built from TRBV6-5 and TRBJ2-5, with a weak D call TRBD1 (7 bases). The CDR3 consists of 16 residues. The germline gives CDR1 MNHEY, CDR2 SVGAGI. V lost 0 bases and J 2 bases, leaving 13 bases between the germline ends. The CDR3 bases are TGTGCCAGCAGTTACTCCCTCAGGGGGGTTCAAGAGACCCAGTACTTC. This gives the protein CASSYSLRGVQETQYF.

This sequence joins TRBV5-4 and TRBJ2-2, with D uncertain. Per the germline V gene, CDR1 is SGHNT and CDR2 is YYREEE (reference sequence). This CDR3 spans 14 amino acids. V lost 1 base to trimming and J lost 7 bases, with 11 bases between them. This chain's CDR3 is CASSLPRDSGELFF. CDR3 bases: TGTGCCAGCAGCTTGCCGAGAGATAGCGGGGAGCTGTTTTTT.

The genes are TRBV5-8 and TRBJ2-7; 7 bases map to TRBD2. The CDR3 runs to 12 residues. CDR1 is SGHTS and CDR2 is YDEGEE in the germline V gene. The V segment lost 4 bases and the J segment 6 bases; nucleotides outside the gene matches: 4. In DNA form, the CDR3 reads TGTGCCAGCAGCCCTGGGGGGGGCGAGCAGTACTTC. Protein: CASSPGGGEQYF. The whole variable domain, remainder taken from reference TRBV5-8 and TRBJ2-7, is EAGVTQSPTHLIKTRGQQATLRCSPISGHTSVYWYQQALGLGLQFLLWYDEGEERNRGNFPPRFSGRQFPNYSSELNVNALELEDSALYLCASSPGGGEQYFGPGTRLTVT.

This chain joins TRBV9 and TRBJ2-3, with D maybe TRBD1 (5 bases). The germline V and J ends were trimmed by 3 bases and 6 bases, with 17 bases remaining between them. The germline CDR1 and CDR2 sequences are SGDLS and YYNGEE. This CDR3 is built from 15 residues. The DNA for the CDR3 is TGTGCCAGCAGCGACACGCAGGGTGCCGGGGATACGCAGTATTTT. Translation gives CASSDTQGAGDTQYF.

This clone appeared once. The V call is TRBV19, the J call TRBJ2-1; D tentatively reads TRBD1 or TRBD2 (6 bases each). V was shortened by 6 bases and J by 3 bases, with 12 bases between the two germline ends. This CDR3 region has 14 residues. Germline CDR1 is LNHDA and CDR2 is SQIVND (reference sequence). CDR3 in amino acids: CASRSEGVYNEQFF. The CDR3 coding sequence is TGTGCCAGTAGATCGGAGGGGGTCTACAATGAGCAGTTCTTC. The entire variable domain, with the rest obtained from reference TRBV19 and TRBJ2-1, is as follows: DGGITQSPKYLFRKEGQNVTLSCEQNLNHDAMYWYRQDPGQGLRLIYYSQIVNDFQKGDIAEGYSVSREKKESFPLTVTSAQKNPTAFYLCASRSEGVYNEQFFGPGTRLTVL.

The rearrangement links TRBV27 to TRBJ2-7, with a possible D match to TRBD2 (5 bases). V lost 4 bases and J lost 1, with 8 bases in between. This CDR3 has 13 residues. Germline V gene data show CDR1 as MNHEY and CDR2 as SMNVEV (reference sequence). The DNA for the CDR3 is TGTGCCAGCAGTTCCGGCGGGTCCTACGAGCAGTACTTC. Translating gives CASSSGGSYEQYF.

V and J are TRBV4-1 and TRBJ2-7, with 11 bases that match TRBD2. The CDR3 spans 18 residues. CDR1 MGHRA and CDR2 YSYEKL come from the germline V gene. The V and J ends lost 1 base and 4 bases, in that order; junction bases with no gene match: 12. This CDR3 reads CASSQGATTSGSVYEQYF. CDR3 nucleotides: TGCGCCAGCAGCCAAGGCGCGACTACTAGCGGGAGTGTGTACGAGCAGTACTTC.

The chain is built from TRBV29-1 and TRBJ2-5; D unresolved. The CDR3 runs to 10 residues. Germline V gene data show CDR1 as SQVTM and CDR2 as ANQGSEA. The V and J ends lost 2 bases and 7 bases respectively, with 5 bases between them. The CDR3: CSVESRTQYF. Here the CDR3 DNA reads TGCAGCGTTGAATCCCGGACCCAGTACTTC. Drawing the rest from reference TRBV29-1 and TRBJ2-5, the complete variable domain is SAVISQKPSRDICQRGTSLTIQCQVDSQVTMMFWYRQQPGQSLTLIATANQGSEATYESGFVIDKFPISRPNLTFSTLTVSNMSPEDSSIYLCSVESRTQYFGPGTRLLVL.

V and J are TRBV14 and TRBJ1-2; 7 nucleotides match TRBD1. Germline CDR1 reads SGHDN; CDR2 reads FVKESK. V shed 3 bases and J 4 bases; nucleotides not matched to a gene: 5. The CDR3 loop spans 14 amino acids. The CDR3 DNA follows: TGTGCCAGCAGCCAGCTTACAGGGGTCTATGGCTACACCTTC. Amino acid sequence: CASSQLTGVYGYTF. The variable domain in full, with the rest retrieved from reference TRBV14 and TRBJ1-2, is EAGVTQFPSHSVIEKGQTVTLRCDPISGHDNLYWYRRVMGKEIKFLLHFVKESKQDESGMPNNRFLAERTGGTYSTLKVQPAELEDSGVYFCASSQLTGVYGYTFGSGTRLTVV.

This clone has a handful of counts. V is TRBV5-1 and J is TRBJ1-2, with 7 nucleotides matching TRBD1. Germline V gene sequence: CDR1 SGHRS, CDR2 YFSETQ. V lost 0 bases to trimming and J lost 6 bases; unmatched junction nucleotides: 2. This CDR3 comprises 13 residues. The CDR3 DNA reads as TGCGCCAGCAGCTTGGGTACAGGGGATGGCTACACCTTC. Protein: CASSLGTGDGYTF.

The chain recombines TRBV7-9 with TRBJ1-2; D may be TRBD1 (5 bases). The CDR3 runs to 13 residues. Looked up from germline, CDR1 is SEHNR and CDR2 is FQNEAQ (reference sequence). Trimming stripped 5 bases from V and 2 bases from J, with 9 bases between. The CDR3 DNA follows: TGTGCCAGCAGCGTAACAGGAAACTATGGCTACACCTTC. The encoded protein is CASSVTGNYGYTF.

The chain employs TRBV29-1 and TRBJ2-7; 12 positions agree with TRBD1. V dropped 3 bases and J dropped 3; count of bases not matched to a gene: 9. Germline-derived CDR1 and CDR2 are SQVTM and ANQGSEA. The CDR3 is made up of 16 amino acids. CDR3 region: CSVDAGTGGRYYEQYF. The CDR3 DNA sequence: TGCAGCGTTGATGCCGGGACAGGGGGCCGCTACTACGAGCAGTACTTC.

The gene calls are TRBV5-1 and TRBJ2-2; a possible D gene is TRBD1 (6 bases). CDR1 and CDR2 from the germline V gene are SGHRS and YFSETQ. V gave up 0 bases and J gave up 5 bases, with 8 bases separating them. The CDR3 has 14 amino acids. The CDR3, as DNA: TGCGCCAGCAGCTTGGCCGGGACAACCGGGGAGCTGTTTTTT. Protein sequence: CASSLAGTTGELFF.